Listed here are 20 T cell receptor beta chains from one sample, sequenced in a study of blood T cell repertoires in COVID-19. TCRdb's table, derived via immunoSEQ multiplex PCR, lists solely in-frame clones and lacks some. The repertoire includes 300,000 to 400,000 clones, roughly 86% of them detected once, and around 8.9% sits in the top ten. Sample: peripheral blood. The receptors here all came from a man between 25 and 39 years old with COVID-19, enrolled during active disease.

This chain uses TRBV7-9 with TRBJ2-7; 7 bases match TRBD1. After removal of 2 bases from V and 0 bases from J, the junction contained 7 bases not matched to a gene. Germline V gene lookup returns CDR1 SEHNR and CDR2 FQNEAQ (reference sequence). This CDR3 is 16 amino acids long. CDR3 nucleotide sequence: TGTGCCAGCAGCTTAAAGAGGGGGCAGAACTCCTACGAGCAGTACTTC. It is translated as CASSLKRGQNSYEQYF.

The chain is built from TRBV3-1 (or the pseudogene TRBV3-2) and TRBJ2-5, with 8 bases that match TRBD2. CDR3 length: 14 amino acids. Germline values: CDR1 LGHDT, CDR2 YNNKEL (reference sequence). V shed 10 bases and J 4 bases; nucleotides not matched to a gene: 11. CDR3 coding DNA: TGTGCCACAGAAGAGCGGGAGCCGAGAGAGACCCAGTACTTC. Amino acids: CATEEREPRETQYF.

The J gene is TRBJ1-4, the V gene TRBV4-2; 9 bases are a match to TRBD1. CDR1 is LGHNA, CDR2 YNFKEQ, per germline. CDR3 length: 14 residues. J lost 10 bases, V lost 3 bases, and 6 bases had no gene match. The CDR3 coding sequence is TGTGCCAGCAGCCAGACAGGGGGTTTAGGAAAACTGTTTTTT. It is translated as CASSQTGGLGKLFF.

This rearrangement joins TRBV9 to TRBJ2-5; 7 nucleotides agree with TRBD1. After removal of 4 bases from V and 4 bases from J, the junction contained 7 bases not matched to a gene. In germline, CDR1 is SGDLS, CDR2 YYNGEE. CDR3 length equals 14 residues. CDR3 sequence (DNA): TGTGCCAGCAGCTACGGGACAGCGAGAGAGACCCAGTACTTC. This translates into CASSYGTARETQYF.

The chain employs TRBV19 and TRBJ1-1; 9 bases are a match to TRBD1. The CDR3 extends over 16 amino acids. Germline V gives CDR1 LNHDA, CDR2 SQIVND (reference sequence). V shed 5 bases, J shed 5 bases, and the junction held 12 bases outside the gene matches. This CDR3 reads CASSVTGGASRTEAFF. The DNA for the CDR3 is TGTGCCAGTAGTGTTACAGGGGGCGCGTCAAGGACTGAAGCTTTCTTT.

The chain links TRBV11-2 to TRBJ1-2, with D possibly matching TRBD1 (6 bases). V lost 3 bases, J lost 6 bases, and 14 bases lay in between. The germline V gene has CDR1 SGHAT and CDR2 FQNNGV. This CDR3 is 14 amino acids long. CDR3 protein: CASSLIQGLDGYTF. The CDR3 DNA reads TGTGCCAGCAGCTTGATACAGGGTTTAGATGGCTACACCTTC.

The chain couples TRBV29-1 to TRBJ2-2, with D possibly being TRBD2 (5 bases). Trimming stripped 5 bases from V and 5 bases from J, with 18 bases between. The CDR3 is 15 residues long. Germline CDR1 and CDR2: SQVTM and ANQGSEA. The CDR3 sequence: CSVLFEGSSTGELFF. In nucleotides, the CDR3 is TGCAGCGTTCTTTTCGAGGGTAGCTCGACCGGGGAGCTGTTTTTT.

The V gene is TRBV7-3, the J gene TRBJ2-1; 10 bases are a match to TRBD2. This CDR3 comprises 15 residues. Germline lookup yields CDR1 SGHTA and CDR2 FQGTGA. The V gene end was trimmed by 4 bases and the J gene end by 6 bases; junction bases not matched to a gene: 6. The CDR3 reads CASSSLAGIGNEQFF. For the CDR3, the DNA is TGTGCCAGCAGCTCACTAGCGGGGATTGGCAATGAGCAGTTCTTC.

V gene TRBV14 combines with J gene TRBJ1-2, with D unclear. CDR3 size: 15 residues. Deletions cut 0 bases from V and 4 bases from J, with 12 bases between. CDR1 is SGHDN and CDR2 is FVKESK in the germline V gene. The CDR3 DNA reads TGTGCCAGCAGCCAAGATGAGGGCAGTCTCTATGGCTACACCTTC. It is translated as CASSQDEGSLYGYTF.

CDR3 sequence reads: CASSLSGGATGELFF. CDR3 DNA sequence: TGTGCCAGCAGCTTGTCTGGGGGGGCGACCGGGGAGCTGTTTTTT. The J gene is TRBJ2-2, the V gene TRBV5-4; TRBD2 is a possible D gene (7 bases). The CDR3 covers 15 residues. Deletions cut 1 base from V and 5 bases from J, with 12 bases between. Germline assignment: CDR1 SGHNT and CDR2 YYREEE (reference sequence).

This clone was seen a few times. This chain joins TRBV9 and TRBJ1-2; D gene unclear. Germline lookup yields CDR1 SGDLS and CDR2 YYNGEE. Trimming stripped 0 bases from V and 5 bases from J, with 11 bases between. The CDR3 totals 14 residues. CDR3 amino acids: CASSVEPQTYGYTF. Here the CDR3 DNA reads TGTGCCAGCAGCGTAGAACCGCAAACTTATGGCTACACCTTC.

This chain joins TRBV7-3 and TRBJ1-1; maybe TRBD1 (6 bases). CDR1 is SGHTA and CDR2 is FQGTGA in the germline V gene. Trimming stripped 2 bases from V and 3 bases from J, with 10 bases between. This CDR3 is built from 14 residues. CDR3 sequence reads: CASSLGQGYTEAFF. Written as DNA, the CDR3 is TGTGCCAGCAGCTTAGGTCAGGGGTACACTGAAGCTTTCTTT.

The rearrangement links TRBV5-4 to TRBJ2-1; D might be TRBD1 (5 bases). The V gene lost 0 bases and the J gene lost 4 bases, with 11 bases spanning the gap. The CDR3 spans 15 residues. Looked up from germline, CDR1 is SGHNT and CDR2 is YYREEE (reference sequence). The CDR3 sequence is CASSLEGARYNEQFF. The DNA of the CDR3 is TGTGCCAGCAGCTTGGAAGGGGCGAGGTACAATGAGCAGTTCTTC.

This chain joins TRBV5-1 and TRBJ1-3, with D possibly being TRBD1 (5 bases). The CDR3 loop spans 17 amino acids. Trimming took off 0 bases at V and 0 bases at J, with 13 bases between the two ends. The germline gives CDR1 SGHRS, CDR2 YFSETQ. CDR3 amino acids: CASSLGTTGYSGNTIYF. CDR3 nucleotides: TGCGCCAGCAGCTTGGGGACAACGGGCTACTCTGGAAACACCATATATTTT.

The chain joins TRBV19 to TRBJ1-5, with no clear D. CDR3 length equals 17 residues. Looked up from germline, CDR1 is LNHDA and CDR2 is SQIVND (reference sequence). Trimming removed 5 bases from V and 2 bases from J, with 19 bases in between. The CDR3 DNA sequence: TGTGCCAGTAGTTGGCGGGTGGGAGGAGTGGGCAATCAGCCCCAGCATTTT. It codes for CASSWRVGGVGNQPQHF.

This chain joins TRBV10-3 and TRBJ1-5; 7 bases are a match to TRBD1. Trimming at V came to 11 bases and at J to 7 bases, leaving 5 bases not matched to a gene. This CDR3 spans 11 amino acids. Per germline, CDR1 ENHRY and CDR2 SYGVKD. The CDR3 nucleotides read TGTGCCCTCGACAGGGACCAGCCCCAGCATTTT. Translated, it gives CALDRDQPQHF.

The rearrangement uses TRBV28 and TRBJ2-7, with 7 bases that match TRBD1. Germline lookup yields CDR1 MDHEN and CDR2 SYDVKM. The CDR3 contains 15 residues. J was trimmed by 0 bases and V by 3 bases; bases with no gene match: 5. The CDR3 DNA follows: TGTGCCAGCAGTTTTTTCCGGGACAGCTCCTACGAGCAGTACTTC. Its protein is CASSFFRDSSYEQYF.

The chain employs TRBV7-2 and TRBJ2-5, with 14 nucleotides matching TRBD2. Germline CDR1 is SGHTA and CDR2 is FQGNSA. This CDR3 comprises 15 residues. V shed 5 bases, J shed 5 bases, and the junction held 4 bases outside the gene matches. The CDR3: CASSRGLAGVETQYF. Here the CDR3 DNA reads TGTGCCAGCAGCCGGGGACTAGCGGGAGTGGAGACCCAGTACTTC.

The rearrangement uses TRBV2 and TRBJ1-1, with a tentative D call TRBD1 (5 bases). Germline V CDR1 and CDR2: SNHLY, FYNNEI. Trimming cost V 7 bases and J 2 bases, with 11 bases left between them. The CDR3 sequence is 13 residues long. CDR3 protein: CASKDILNTEAFF. CDR3 in DNA: TGTGCCAGCAAGGACATTTTAAACACTGAAGCTTTCTTT.

This chain links TRBV14 with TRBJ2-5; D perhaps matches TRBD2 (5 bases). Looked up from germline, CDR1 is SGHDN and CDR2 is FVKESK. Trimming cost V 1 base and J 0 bases, with 9 bases left between them. The CDR3 runs to 15 residues. The CDR3 DNA sequence: TGTGCCAGCAGCCAAGGTGGGAGTTACCAAGAGACCCAGTACTTC. It specifies CASSQGGSYQETQYF.